This T cell receptor (beta chain) was found in a study of identical twins. Study results and caveats: Weaker excess twin sharing was observed in beta out-of-frame sequences. The abundant beta clonotypes from cord blood had fewer insertions, and memory repertoires had none of this. Models came in too low on out-of-frame TCR alpha sharing in monozygotic twins.

Healthy Caucasian donors formed the entire cohort. The CDR3 is 16 amino acids. V gave up 4 bases and J gave up 7 bases, with 22 bases separating them. Per germline, CDR1 MNHEY and CDR2 SVGAGI. This clonotype was seen a handful of times. Its cognate antigen is unknown. Each CDR3 protein gets one entry after TCRdb re-called the 5' RACE reads with MiXCR. This sample yields 510,000 or so distinct CDR3 sequences, of which about 15% are seen a single time; around 0.48% belongs to the top ten. These data were also reused for a study on yellow fever vaccine responses in identical twins.

Material: CD4+ T cells sorted from blood. This chain uses TRBV6-5 with TRBJ2-5; D may correspond to TRBD1 or TRBD2 (5 bases each). This TCR derives from a woman in her late teens or twenties in good health. The CDR3, as DNA: TGTGCCAGCAGTTCTGTGACGGTGTCTAGTGGGGGGACCCAGTACTTC. Protein: CASSSVTVSSGGTQYF.